This is a list of T cell receptor beta chains from one sample in a study of Ad26.COV2.S vaccination and SARS-CoV-2 variants. The repertoire was sequenced with immunoSEQ multiplex PCR; TCRdb's copy has only in-frame clones and lacks some. The sample lists roughly 350,000 clones, roughly 90% seen once, with approximately 5% in the top ten. This specimen was peripheral blood, taken in a trial of Ad26.COV2.S vaccine versus placebo. These receptors were collected from a person aged 18 to 59 who received the Ad26.COV2.S COVID-19 vaccine or a placebo. CDR3s include the opening cysteine and the closing phenylalanine or tryptophan. Fields, in order: V gene, D gene, J gene, clone size, CDR3 protein, CDR3 DNA. D genes are given only for firm matches. Part of the rows lack a size; the others show once, few, many or a class for expanded clones.

TRBV15	NA	TRBJ1-4	NA	CATGAVSDNEKLFF	TGTGCCACCGGTGCGGTGTCTGATAATGAAAAACTGTTTTTT
TRBV14	NA	TRBJ2-2	NA	CASSQDPGVTRTGELFF	TGTGCCAGCAGCCAAGATCCCGGGGTCACGAGGACCGGGGAGCTGTTTTTT
TRBV9	NA	TRBJ2-1	NA	CASSLDWDNEQFF	TGTGCCAGCAGCTTGGACTGGGACAATGAGCAGTTCTTC
TRBV28	NA	TRBJ2-1	NA	CASSLLGGTPFSYNEQFF	TGTGCCAGCAGTTTATTGGGAGGTACCCCTTTCTCCTACAATGAGCAGTTCTTC
TRBV4-2	NA	TRBJ2-2	NA	CASSQDEGRRTGELFF	TGTGCCAGCAGCCAAGATGAGGGGAGACGTACCGGGGAGCTGTTTTTT
TRBV4-1	TRBD1	TRBJ2-4	NA	CASSQGGQVAKNIQYF	TGCGCCAGCAGCCAAGGAGGACAGGTAGCCAAAAACATTCAGTACTTC
TRBV3-1/TRBV3-2	NA	TRBJ1-4	NA	CASSQDSREKLFF	TGTGCCAGCAGCCAAGATTCGCGGGAAAAACTGTTTTTT
TRBV7-9	NA	TRBJ2-1	NA	CASSLGTSGEQFF	TGTGCCAGCAGCTTAGGCACAAGCGGGGAGCAGTTCTTC
TRBV25-1	NA	TRBJ1-6	NA	CASSDGDNWEGNSPLHF	TGTGCCAGCAGTGATGGGGACAATTGGGAAGGCAATTCACCCCTCCACTTT
TRBV13	NA	TRBJ2-1	NA	CASSFAFGGRKLRNEQFF	TGTGCCAGCAGCTTCGCGTTCGGTGGGAGAAAGTTGCGCAATGAGCAGTTCTTC
TRBV19	TRBD2	TRBJ2-4	once	CASSLRREKNIQYF	TGTGCCAGTAGTCTGCGGCGGGAGAAGAACATTCAGTACTTC
TRBV6-2/TRBV6-3	NA	TRBJ2-7	NA	CASSYRFDYEQYF	TGTGCCAGCAGTTACAGGTTCGACTACGAGCAGTACTTC
TRBV5-6	NA	TRBJ2-5	NA	CASSFEDSRGPQETQYF	TGTGCCAGCAGCTTCGAGGATTCGCGGGGGCCTCAAGAGACCCAGTACTTC
TRBV21-1	NA	TRBJ1-2	NA	CASSIRTVDGYTF	TGTGCCAGCAGCATCCGGACAGTGGATGGCTACACCTTC
TRBV7-2	TRBD1	TRBJ2-7	NA	CASSEVSGTVSYEQYF	TGTGCCAGCAGCGAAGTCTCCGGGACAGTGTCCTACGAGCAGTACTTC
TRBV9	NA	TRBJ2-2	NA	CASSPSRWTGELFF	TGTGCCAGCAGCCCATCCAGATGGACCGGGGAGCTGTTTTTT
TRBV28	TRBD1	TRBJ2-7	once	CASSSGTGEIEIYEQYF	TGTGCCAGCAGTTCCGGGACAGGGGAAATCGAAATCTACGAGCAGTACTTC
TRBV6-5	TRBD1	TRBJ1-6	NA	CASAGQAGGSPLHF	TGTGCCAGCGCCGGACAGGCTGGGGGTTCACCCCTCCACTTT
TRBV27	TRBD1	TRBJ2-3	NA	CASSLFRQGRDTQYF	TGTGCCAGCAGTTTATTTCGACAGGGAAGAGATACGCAGTATTTT
TRBV29-1	NA	TRBJ2-3	NA	CSVRYTDTQYF	TGCAGCGTTCGTTACACAGATACGCAGTATTTT
TRBV7-2	TRBD2	TRBJ2-5	NA	CASTGLAGGRETQYF	TGTGCCAGCACGGGACTAGCGGGGGGGCGAGAGACCCAGTACTTC
TRBV19	NA	TRBJ2-7	few	CASKETGAYEQYF	TGTGCCAGTAAGGAAACAGGAGCCTACGAGCAGTACTTC
TRBV6-5	NA	TRBJ1-1	once	CASSLGDTAFF	TGTGCCAGCAGTTTAGGGGATACGGCTTTCTTT
TRBV28	NA	TRBJ2-7	NA	CATRGTVGEQYF	TGTGCCACCCGGGGGACGGTCGGCGAGCAGTACTTC
TRBV9	TRBD1	TRBJ2-7	NA	CASSVGVGQGAYEQYF	TGTGCCAGCAGCGTAGGGGTTGGGCAGGGGGCCTACGAGCAGTACTTC
TRBV5-5	NA	TRBJ1-2	NA	CASSTYRDGYTF	TGTGCCAGCAGCACCTACAGGGATGGCTACACCTTC
TRBV28	NA	TRBJ1-3	NA	CASSKGTRNTIYF	TGTGCCAGCAGTAAGGGGACGAGAAACACCATATATTTT
TRBV7-9	NA	TRBJ1-1	NA	CASSLSGAMNTEAFF	TGTGCCAGCAGCCTCTCGGGGGCCATGAACACTGAAGCTTTCTTT
TRBV7-8	TRBD1	TRBJ1-1	NA	CASSTHRGRFTEAFF	TGTGCCAGCAGTACCCACAGGGGGCGGTTTACTGAAGCTTTCTTT